This entry describes one T cell receptor (beta chain). This CDR3 is 15 amino acids long. The sample originates from a study of T cells expressing NK-cell markers. About the research overall: In sorted CD3+CD56+NKG2C+, CD3+CD56+NKG2C- and CD3+CD56-NKG2C+ T cells, TCR beta repertoires were obtained. Of eight sequenced donors, seven were HCMV-seropositive and one HCMV-seronegative.

Researchers built TCR beta cDNA using 5'RACE template switching with UMIs. TCRdb reprocessed the 5' RACE reads and reports one entry per CDR3 protein, with no DNA. The specimen's table records some 190,000 distinct CDR3 sequences. The J gene is TRBJ1-2, the V gene TRBV12-3 or TRBV12-4. The sequenced sample was blood T cells: a sorted CD56 or NKG2C T cell subset, CD4+ or CD8+ T cells, or bulk PBMC T cells (not recorded which). The origin of this receptor is a man between 18 and 69 years old in good health. CDR3 in amino acids: CASSLSYYKNYGYTF.